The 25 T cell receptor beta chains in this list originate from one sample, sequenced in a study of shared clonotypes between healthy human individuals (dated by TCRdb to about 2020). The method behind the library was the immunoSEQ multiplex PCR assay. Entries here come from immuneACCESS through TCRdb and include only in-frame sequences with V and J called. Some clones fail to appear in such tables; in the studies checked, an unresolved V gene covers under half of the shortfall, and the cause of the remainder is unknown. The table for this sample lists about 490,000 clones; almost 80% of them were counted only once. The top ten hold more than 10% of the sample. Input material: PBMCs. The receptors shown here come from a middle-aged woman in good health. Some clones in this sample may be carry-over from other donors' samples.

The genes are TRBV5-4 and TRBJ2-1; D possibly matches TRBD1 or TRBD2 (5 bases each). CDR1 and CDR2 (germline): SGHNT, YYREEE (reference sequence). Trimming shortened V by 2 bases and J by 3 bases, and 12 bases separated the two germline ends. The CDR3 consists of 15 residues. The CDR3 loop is CASSLEGIVYNEQFF. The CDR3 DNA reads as TGTGCCAGCAGCTTAGAGGGGATAGTCTACAATGAGCAGTTCTTC.

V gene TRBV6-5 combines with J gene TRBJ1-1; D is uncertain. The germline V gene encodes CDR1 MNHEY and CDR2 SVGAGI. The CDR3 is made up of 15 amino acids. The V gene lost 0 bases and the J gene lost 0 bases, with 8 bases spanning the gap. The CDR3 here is CASSYSVGMNTEAFF. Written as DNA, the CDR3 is TGTGCCAGCAGTTACTCGGTGGGCATGAACACTGAAGCTTTCTTT.

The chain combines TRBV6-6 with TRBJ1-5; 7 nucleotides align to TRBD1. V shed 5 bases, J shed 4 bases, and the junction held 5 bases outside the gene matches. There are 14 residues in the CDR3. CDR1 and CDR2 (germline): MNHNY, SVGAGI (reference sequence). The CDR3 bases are TGTGCCAGCAGTCCCGGGACAGAAAATCAGCCCCAGCATTTT. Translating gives CASSPGTENQPQHF.

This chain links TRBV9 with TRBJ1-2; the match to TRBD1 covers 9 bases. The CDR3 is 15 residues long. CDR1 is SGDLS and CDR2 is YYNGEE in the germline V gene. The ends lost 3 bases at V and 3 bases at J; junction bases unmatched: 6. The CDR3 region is CASSEGTGPYYGYTF. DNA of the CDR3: TGTGCCAGCAGCGAAGGGACAGGGCCCTACTATGGCTACACCTTC.

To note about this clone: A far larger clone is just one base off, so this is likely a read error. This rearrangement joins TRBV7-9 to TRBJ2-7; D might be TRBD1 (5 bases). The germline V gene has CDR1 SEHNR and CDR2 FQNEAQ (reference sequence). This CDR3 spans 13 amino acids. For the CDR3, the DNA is TGTGCCGGCAGCTCCAGGACACCCTACGAGCAGTACTTC. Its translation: CAGSSRTPYEQYF. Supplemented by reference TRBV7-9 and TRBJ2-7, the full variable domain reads DTGVSQNPRHKITKRGQNVTFRCDPISEHNRLYWYRQTLGQGPEFLTYFQNEAQLEKSRLLSDRFSAERPKGSFSTLEIQRTEQGDSAMYLCAGSSRTPYEQYFGPGTRLTVT.

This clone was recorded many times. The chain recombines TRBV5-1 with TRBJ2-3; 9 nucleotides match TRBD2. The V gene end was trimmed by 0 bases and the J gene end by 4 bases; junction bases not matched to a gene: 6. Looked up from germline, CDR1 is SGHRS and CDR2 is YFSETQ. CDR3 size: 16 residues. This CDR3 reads CASSLAGGRGADTQYF. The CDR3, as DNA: TGCGCCAGCAGCTTGGCCGGCGGGAGGGGGGCAGATACGCAGTATTTT. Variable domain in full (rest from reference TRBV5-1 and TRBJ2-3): KAGVTQTPRYLIKTRGQQVTLSCSPISGHRSVSWYQQTPGQGLQFLFEYFSETQRNKGNFPGRFSGRQFSNSRSEMNVSTLELGDSALYLCASSLAGGRGADTQYFGPGTRLTVL.

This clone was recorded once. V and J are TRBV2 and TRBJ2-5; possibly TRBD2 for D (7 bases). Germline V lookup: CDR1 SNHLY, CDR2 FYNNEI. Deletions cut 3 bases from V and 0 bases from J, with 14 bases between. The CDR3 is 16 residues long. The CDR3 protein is CASSEGAGANQETQYF. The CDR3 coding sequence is TGTGCCAGCAGTGAGGGGGCGGGGGCAAACCAAGAGACCCAGTACTTC.

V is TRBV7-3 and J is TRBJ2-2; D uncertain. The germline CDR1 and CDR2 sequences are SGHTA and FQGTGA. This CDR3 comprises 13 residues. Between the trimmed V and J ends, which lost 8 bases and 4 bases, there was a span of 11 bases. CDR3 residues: CASATDTTGELFF. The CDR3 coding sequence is TGTGCCAGCGCCACCGACACCACCGGGGAGCTGTTTTTT.

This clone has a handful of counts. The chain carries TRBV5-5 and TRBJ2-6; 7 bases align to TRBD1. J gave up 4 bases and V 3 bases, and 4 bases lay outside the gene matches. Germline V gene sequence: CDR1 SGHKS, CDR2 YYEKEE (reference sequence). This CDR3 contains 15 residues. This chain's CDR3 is CASSYGTAGANVLTF. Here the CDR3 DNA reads TGTGCCAGCAGCTACGGGACAGCCGGGGCCAACGTCCTGACTTTC.

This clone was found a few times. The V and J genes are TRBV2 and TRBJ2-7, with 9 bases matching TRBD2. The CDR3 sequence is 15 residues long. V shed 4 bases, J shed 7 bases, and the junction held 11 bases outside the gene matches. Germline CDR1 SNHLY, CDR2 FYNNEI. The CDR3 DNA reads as TGTGCCAGCAGTGCCGCGCTAGCGGGATCGGGAGAGCAGTACTTC. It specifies CASSAALAGSGEQYF. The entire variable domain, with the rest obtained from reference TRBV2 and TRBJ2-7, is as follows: EPEVTQTPSHQVTQMGQEVILRCVPISNHLYFYWYRQILGQKVEFLVSFYNNEISEKSEIFDDQFSVERPDGSNFTLKIRSTKLEDSAMYFCASSAALAGSGEQYFGPGTRLTVT.

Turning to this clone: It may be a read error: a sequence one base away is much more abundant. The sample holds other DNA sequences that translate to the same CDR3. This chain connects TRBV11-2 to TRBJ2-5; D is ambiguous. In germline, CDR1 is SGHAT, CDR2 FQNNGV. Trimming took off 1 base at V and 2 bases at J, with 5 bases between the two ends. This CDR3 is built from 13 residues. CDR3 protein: CASSLGRQETQYF. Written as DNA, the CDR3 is TGTGCCAGCAGCTTAGGACGGCAAGAGACCCAGTACTTC.

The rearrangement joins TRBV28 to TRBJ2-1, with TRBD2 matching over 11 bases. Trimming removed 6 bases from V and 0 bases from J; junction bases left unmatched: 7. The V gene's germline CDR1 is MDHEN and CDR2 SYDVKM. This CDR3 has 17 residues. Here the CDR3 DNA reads TGTGCCAGCAGCCGCTCCACTAGCGGGAGCTCCTACAATGAGCAGTTCTTC. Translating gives CASSRSTSGSSYNEQFF.

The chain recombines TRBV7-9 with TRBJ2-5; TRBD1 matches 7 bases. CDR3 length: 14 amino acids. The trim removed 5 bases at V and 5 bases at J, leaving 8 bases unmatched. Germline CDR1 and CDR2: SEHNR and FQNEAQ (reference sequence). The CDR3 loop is CASSQLGGGETQYF. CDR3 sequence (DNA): TGTGCCAGCAGCCAGCTAGGGGGCGGTGAGACCCAGTACTTC.

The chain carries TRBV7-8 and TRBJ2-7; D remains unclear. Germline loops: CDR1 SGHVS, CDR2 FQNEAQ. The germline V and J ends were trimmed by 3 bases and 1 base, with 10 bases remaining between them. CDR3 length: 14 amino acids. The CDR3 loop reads CASSFLAPSYEQYF. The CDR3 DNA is TGTGCCAGCAGCTTTTTGGCCCCGTCCTACGAGCAGTACTTC.

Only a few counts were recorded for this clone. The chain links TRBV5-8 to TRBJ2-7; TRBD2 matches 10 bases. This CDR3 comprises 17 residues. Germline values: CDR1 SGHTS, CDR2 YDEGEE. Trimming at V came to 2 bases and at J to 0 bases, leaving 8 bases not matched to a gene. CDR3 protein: CASSLVRGTSDSYEQYF. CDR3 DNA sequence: TGTGCCAGCAGCTTAGTACGTGGGACTAGCGACTCCTACGAGCAGTACTTC.

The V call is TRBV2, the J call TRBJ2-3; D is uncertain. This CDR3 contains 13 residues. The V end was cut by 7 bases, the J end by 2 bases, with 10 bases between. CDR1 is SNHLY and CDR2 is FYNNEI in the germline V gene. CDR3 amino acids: CASKRQSTDTQYF. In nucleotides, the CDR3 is TGTGCCAGCAAGCGACAATCCACAGATACGCAGTATTTT.

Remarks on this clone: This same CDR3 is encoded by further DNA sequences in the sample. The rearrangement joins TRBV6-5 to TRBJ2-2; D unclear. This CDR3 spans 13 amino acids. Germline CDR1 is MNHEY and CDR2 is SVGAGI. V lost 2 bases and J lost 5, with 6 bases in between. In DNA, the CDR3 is TGTGCCAGCAGTTACCCCGGTACCGGGGAGCTGTTTTTT. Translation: CASSYPGTGELFF.

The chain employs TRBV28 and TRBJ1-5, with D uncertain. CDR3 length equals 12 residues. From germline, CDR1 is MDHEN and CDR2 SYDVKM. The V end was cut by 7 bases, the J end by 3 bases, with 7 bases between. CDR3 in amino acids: CASKGINQPQHF. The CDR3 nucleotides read TGTGCCAGCAAGGGTATCAATCAGCCCCAGCATTTT.

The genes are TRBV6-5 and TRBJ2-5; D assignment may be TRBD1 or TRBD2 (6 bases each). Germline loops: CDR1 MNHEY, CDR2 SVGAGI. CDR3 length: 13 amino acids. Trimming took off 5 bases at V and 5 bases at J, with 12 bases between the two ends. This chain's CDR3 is CASSAWGAETQYF. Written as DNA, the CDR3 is TGTGCCAGCAGTGCTTGGGGGGCTGAGACCCAGTACTTC.

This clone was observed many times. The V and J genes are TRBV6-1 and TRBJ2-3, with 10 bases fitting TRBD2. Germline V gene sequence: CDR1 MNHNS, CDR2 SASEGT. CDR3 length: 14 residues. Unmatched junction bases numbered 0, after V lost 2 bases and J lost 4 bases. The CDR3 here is CASSELAGADTQYF. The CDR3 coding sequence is TGTGCCAGCAGTGAACTAGCGGGAGCAGATACGCAGTATTTT.

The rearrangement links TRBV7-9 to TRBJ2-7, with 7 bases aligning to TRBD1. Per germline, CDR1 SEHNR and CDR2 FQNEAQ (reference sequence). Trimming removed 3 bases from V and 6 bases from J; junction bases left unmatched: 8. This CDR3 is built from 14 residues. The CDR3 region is CASSFRTGRGEQYF. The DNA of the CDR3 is TGTGCCAGCAGCTTCCGGACAGGCCGAGGCGAGCAGTACTTC.

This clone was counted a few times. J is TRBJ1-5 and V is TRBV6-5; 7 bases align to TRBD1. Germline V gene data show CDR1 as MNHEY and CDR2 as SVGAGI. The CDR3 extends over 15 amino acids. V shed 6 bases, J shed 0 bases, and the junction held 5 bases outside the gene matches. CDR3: CASRPTGDSNQPQHF. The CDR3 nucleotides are TGTGCCAGCAGGCCTACAGGGGATAGCAATCAGCCCCAGCATTTT.

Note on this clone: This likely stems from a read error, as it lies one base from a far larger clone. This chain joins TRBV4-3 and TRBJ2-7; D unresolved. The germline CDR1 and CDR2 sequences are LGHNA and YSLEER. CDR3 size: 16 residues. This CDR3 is CASSLPSPESSYEHYF. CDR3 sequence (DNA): TGCGCCAGCAGCCTTCCGAGTCCCGAAAGCTCCTACGAGCATTACTTC.

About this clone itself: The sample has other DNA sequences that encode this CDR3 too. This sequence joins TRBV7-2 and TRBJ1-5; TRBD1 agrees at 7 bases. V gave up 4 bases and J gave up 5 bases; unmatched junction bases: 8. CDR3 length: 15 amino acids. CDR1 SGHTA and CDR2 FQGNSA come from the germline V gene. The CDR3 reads CASSSRTGGDQPQHF. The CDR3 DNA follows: TGTGCCAGCAGCTCCAGGACAGGAGGGGATCAGCCCCAGCATTTT.

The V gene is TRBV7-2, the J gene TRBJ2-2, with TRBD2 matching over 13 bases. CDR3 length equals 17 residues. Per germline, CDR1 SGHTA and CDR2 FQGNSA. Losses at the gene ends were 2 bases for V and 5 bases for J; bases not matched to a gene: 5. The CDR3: CASSLKLAGGPTGELFF. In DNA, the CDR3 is TGTGCCAGCAGCTTAAAACTAGCGGGAGGGCCGACCGGGGAGCTGTTTTTT.